This TCR beta chain was sequenced during a study of CD8+ T cells in alopecia areata. Study at large: Tofacitinib ran 6 to 18 months, followed by 6 months off drug.

Germline lookup yields CDR1 KGHSH and CDR2 LQKENI. The CDR3 spans 14 residues. V lost 3 bases and J 1 base, leaving 9 bases between the germline ends. On this clone itself: What it binds is not known.

Regarding the study as a whole: Tofacitinib significantly lowered scalp clonality and expanded CD8+ clones among the top 100.

Indicated treatment: oral pan-JAK inhibitor, 5-10 mg twice daily. cDNA reverse transcribed from extracted RNA served as the sequencing template. The data were produced by immunoSEQ multiplex PCR, yet TCRdb's version contains in-frame clones alone and is incomplete. The data show approximately 210,000 clones, roughly 60% seen once. The chain uses TRBV18 and TRBJ1-1, with D hard to call. The clonotype was recovered from a human donor with alopecia areata. The specimen was CD4+ T cells sorted from blood, collected between weeks 47 and 50, from a patient treated with tofacitinib. The CDR3 reads CASSPSQRNTEAFF. The CDR3 bases are TGTGCCAGCTCACCTAGCCAGAGGAACACTGAAGCTTTCTTT.